This T cell receptor (beta chain) was recovered during a study of T cells after somatic rescue of genetic block. Here immunoSEQ multiplex PCR was the method, and the copy in TCRdb shows in-frame clones only, minus some. Here the sample spans more than 9,500 clones, around 74% being singletons. The clonotype was recovered from a boy aged 5-17 years. Sequenced input: peripheral blood mononuclear cells (PBMCs).

As DNA, the CDR3 is TGTGCCAGCAGCTCAGGGGCCTACGAGCAGTACTTC. Protein product: CASSSGAYEQYF. The V gene is TRBV7-3, the J gene TRBJ2-7; tentative D call: TRBD1 (6 bases). Trimming pared 4 bases from V and 2 bases from J, leaving 6 bases between. CDR3 length: 12 residues. Germline V gene sequence: CDR1 SGHTA, CDR2 FQGTGA.